This is a list of T cell receptor beta chains from one sample in a study of identical twins. In TCRdb, the 5' RACE reads were re-called with MiXCR into one record per CDR3 protein. This sample has about 260,000 distinct CDR3 sequences, with roughly 7% found just once. The sample was also linked to a second study, of yellow fever vaccine responses in identical twins.

Input material: memory (CD45RO+) T cells sorted from blood. These receptors were collected from a woman aged 18-29 years in good health. CDR3s include the opening cysteine and the closing phenylalanine or tryptophan. D genes are given only for firm matches. A row's size may be missing; if present it is once, few, many or a size class.

abundance	j_gene	v_gene	d_gene	CDR3nt	CDR3aa
few	TRBJ1-4	TRBV5-1	-	TGCGCCAGCAGCTCCCAGGGGAATGAAAAACTGTTTTTT	CASSSQGNEKLFF
few	TRBJ2-2	TRBV5-4	-	TGTGCCAGCAGCTCCTCGATCACCGGGGAGCTGTTTTTT	CASSSSITGELFF
many	TRBJ2-2	TRBV9	-	TGTGCCAGCAGCGTAGGCGGGGCCTACACCGGGGAGCTGTTTTTT	CASSVGGAYTGELFF
-	TRBJ2-1	TRBV20-1	TRBD2	TGCAGTGCTCCACCAGGACTAGCGGGGACTGAGCAGTTCTTC	CSAPPGLAGTEQFF
few	TRBJ2-4	TRBV20-1	-	TGCAGTGCTATATTAACGACCCAAAACATTCAGTACTTC	CSAILTTQNIQYF
many	TRBJ2-1	TRBV5-6	TRBD1	TGTGCCAGCAGCTTGGAGGGGGCGGGCGATGAGCAGTTCTTC	CASSLEGAGDEQFF
many	TRBJ2-7	TRBV5-1	-	TGCGCCAGCAGCTTGGCGGGTCAGGGTGTGGACGAGCAGTACTTC	CASSLAGQGVDEQYF
many	TRBJ2-7	TRBV5-5	-	TGTGCCAGCAGCTTGCACCGTACCTACGAGCAGTACTTC	CASSLHRTYEQYF
many	TRBJ1-3	TRBV3-1	-	TGTGCCAGCAGCCCCGTGCAGGGCAGTTCGACTGCTGGAAACACCATATATTTT	CASSPVQGSSTAGNTIYF
-	TRBJ2-1	TRBV11-3	-	TGTGCCAGCAGCTTATTCGTGGGCGATGAGCAGTTCTTC	CASSLFVGDEQFF
many	TRBJ2-3	TRBV6-1	TRBD1	TGTGCCAGCAGCCTGGGACAGGGCGCAGATACGCAGTATTTT	CASSLGQGADTQYF
few	TRBJ2-7	TRBV20-1	-	TGCAGTGCTAGAGCCCAGTATCTTCACGAGCAGTACTTC	CSARAQYLHEQYF
many	TRBJ2-5	TRBV15	-	TGTGCCACCAGCAGAGACCCTCCCCGGGGGCAAGAGACCCAGTACTTC	CATSRDPPRGQETQYF
few	TRBJ2-7	TRBV28	-	TGTGCCAGCAGTTTAAGGGGGGTAGAGCAGTACTTC	CASSLRGVEQYF
many	TRBJ2-1	TRBV3-1	TRBD2	TGTGCCAGCAGTGAGGGACTAGCGGGAAATGAGCAGTTCTTC	CASSEGLAGNEQFF
many	TRBJ2-1	TRBV15	TRBD1	TGTGCCACCAGCAGAAGGAGGGACAGGGAAAGAAACAATGAGCAGTTCTTC	CATSRRRDRERNNEQFF
-	TRBJ2-3	TRBV12-3/TRBV12-4	-	TGTGCCAGCAGTTTTATTCAGTTTAGCACAGATACGCAGTATTTT	CASSFIQFSTDTQYF
few	TRBJ2-5	TRBV20-1	TRBD1	TGCAGTGCTACCCGGACAGGGAACCAAGAGACCCAGTACTTC	CSATRTGNQETQYF
few	TRBJ2-2	TRBV3-1	-	TGTGCCAGCAGCCACGCTAGCGTTTACTTCGCGAACACCGGGGAGCTGTTTTTT	CASSHASVYFANTGELFF
-	TRBJ1-2	TRBV10-3	TRBD1	TGTGCCATCAGAGAGTTAGAGGGGGCCGGCTATGGCTACACCTTC	CAIRELEGAGYGYTF
few	TRBJ1-1	TRBV3-1	-	TGTGCCAGCAGCCCAATAGCGGGGAACACTGAAGCTTTCTTT	CASSPIAGNTEAFF
-	TRBJ2-3	TRBV20-1	-	TGCAGTGCTAGAGATTACGGGAGATGGTCAGATACGCAGTATTTT	CSARDYGRWSDTQYF
many	TRBJ2-5	TRBV15	TRBD1	TGTGCCACCAGCAGAGCTGGGACAGGGCAAGAGACCCAGTACTTC	CATSRAGTGQETQYF
-	TRBJ1-2	TRBV21-1	-	TGTGCCAGTTTTAAGGGCTACTATGGCTACACCTTC	CASFKGYYGYTF
few	TRBJ2-2	TRBV6-1	TRBD2	TGTGCCAGCACCAAGACTAGCGGGAGCACCGGGGAGCTGTTTTTT	CASTKTSGSTGELFF
many	TRBJ1-1	TRBV5-1	-	TGCGCCAGCAGAAATTGGGAACCGACGAGCACTGAAGCTTTCTTT	CASRNWEPTSTEAFF
-	TRBJ2-1	TRBV7-9	TRBD2	TGTGCCAGCAGCTTAAGGTCTAGCGGGAGCACTGGGCAGTTCTTC	CASSLRSSGSTGQFF
-	TRBJ1-5	TRBV12-3/TRBV12-4	-	TGTGCCAGCAGTTTAAACAGCTATCAGCCCCAGCATTTT	CASSLNSYQPQHF
few	TRBJ1-5	TRBV3-1	TRBD1	TGTGCCAGCAGCCTCGGACAGGCCAATCAGCCCCAGCATTTT	CASSLGQANQPQHF
few	TRBJ2-3	TRBV2	-	TGTGCCAGCACTGGCGGGGCGGTAGATACGCAGTATTTT	CASTGGAVDTQYF
-	TRBJ2-3	TRBV7-9	TRBD1	TGTGCCAGCAGCTTAGGAGGGGGCCACACAGATACGCAGTATTTT	CASSLGGGHTDTQYF
many	TRBJ1-1	TRBV4-1	-	TGCGCCAGCAGCCTAACAGGTGAACTGAACACTGAAGCTTTCTTT	CASSLTGELNTEAFF
few	TRBJ1-5	TRBV6-1	-	TGTGCCATCAACAGCCTATGGGCTTCTAGCAATCAGCCCCAGCATTTT	CAINSLWASSNQPQHF
few	TRBJ2-2	TRBV24-1	-	TGTGCCACCAGCTCAGGGGCTTTCGGGGAGCTGTTTTTT	CATSSGAFGELFF
many	TRBJ2-3	TRBV20-1	-	TGCAGTGCTAGCCGGGGGCTTAGCACAGATACGCAGTATTTT	CSASRGLSTDTQYF
-	TRBJ1-2	TRBV5-1	-	TGCGCCAGGAACCAAAATTCCTATGGCTACACCTTC	CARNQNSYGYTF
few	TRBJ2-2	TRBV5-6	TRBD1	TGTGCCAGCAGCTTGCCGGGACAGGGAAACACCGGGGAGCTGTTTTTT	CASSLPGQGNTGELFF
many	TRBJ2-5	TRBV3-1	-	TGTGCCAGCAGCCGGACAGAAGAGACCCAGTACTTC	CASSRTEETQYF
few	TRBJ1-1	TRBV10-3	-	TGTGCCGGCCGGACGGGCGAGACTGAAGCTTTCTTT	CAGRTGETEAFF
few	TRBJ2-3	TRBV28	TRBD1	TGTGCCAGCAGTCTCCCCGCCGGGACAGGGACGAATACGCAGTATTTT	CASSLPAGTGTNTQYF
many	TRBJ2-1	TRBV18	TRBD1	TGTGCCAGCTCGCCCCCGGGACAGGGGGAGTACAATGAGCAGTTCTTC	CASSPPGQGEYNEQFF
-	TRBJ1-6	TRBV6-5	-	TGTGCCAGCAGTTACGGGTCGGAGGGGTTTGCTTCACCCCTCCACTTT	CASSYGSEGFASPLHF
many	TRBJ1-1	TRBV10-3	-	TGTGCCATCAGTTCAGGGGAAACTGAAGCTTTCTTT	CAISSGETEAFF
few	TRBJ2-1	TRBV7-8	TRBD1	TGTGCCAGCAGCCCGTACCGGGACAGGGCTCTTCATGAGCAGTTCTTC	CASSPYRDRALHEQFF
many	TRBJ2-1	TRBV5-1	-	TGCGCCAGCAGCTTTCAGCCCGGGGGCTACAATGAGCAGTTCTTC	CASSFQPGGYNEQFF
-	TRBJ2-1	TRBV4-2	TRBD2	TGTGCCAGCAGCCATCTAGCGGGAGGGCACAATGAGCAGTTCTTC	CASSHLAGGHNEQFF
few	TRBJ2-3	TRBV24-1	-	TGTGCCACCAGTGAATTGAGAGACACAGATACGCAGTATTTT	CATSELRDTDTQYF
many	TRBJ2-5	TRBV3-1	-	TGTGCCAGCAGCCAAGCTTGGGGAGGAGGGCAAGAGACCCAGTACTTC	CASSQAWGGGQETQYF
many	TRBJ2-4	TRBV20-1	TRBD1	TGCAGTGCTAGAGTTTCGGACAGGGGGGTTATAGCCAAAAACATTCAGTACTTC	CSARVSDRGVIAKNIQYF
few	TRBJ1-3	TRBV11-2	-	TGTGCCAGCAGCCCATTGGACTCTGGAAACACCATATATTTT	CASSPLDSGNTIYF
few	TRBJ2-3	TRBV7-2	TRBD2	TGTGCCAGCAGCTGGCGACTAGCGGGGGGTTTGGATACGCAGTATTTT	CASSWRLAGGLDTQYF
many	TRBJ2-7	TRBV5-1	TRBD1	TGCGCCAGCAGCCCCGGGACAGCCTACGAGCAGTACTTC	CASSPGTAYEQYF
-	TRBJ2-3	TRBV20-1	TRBD2	TGCAGTTTCCCGCGACTAGCGGGAGGACAATCTACGCAGTATTTT	CSFPRLAGGQSTQYF
many	TRBJ2-7	TRBV5-1	-	TGCGCCAGCAGCTTAGGCGGGAAGACCTACGAGCAGTACTTC	CASSLGGKTYEQYF
many	TRBJ2-5	TRBV20-1	-	TGCAGTGCTAGAGGCGGGATCTTGTCAGAGACCCAGTACTTC	CSARGGILSETQYF
few	TRBJ2-3	TRBV7-6	-	TGTGCCAGCAGCTTAGGTTTGGGCGGGGCTACAGATACGCAGTATTTT	CASSLGLGGATDTQYF
many	TRBJ2-1	TRBV11-3	TRBD1	TGTGCCAGCAGCCCAGGACAGGTAAATGAGCAGTTCTTC	CASSPGQVNEQFF
-	TRBJ2-1	TRBV2	-	TGTGCCAGCAGTGCCCAAGGTGGCACTGGGCAGTTCTTC	CASSAQGGTGQFF
many	TRBJ1-2	TRBV5-1	-	TGCGCCAGCAAAGCTGGCCTCGAGGGCTATGGCTACACCTTC	CASKAGLEGYGYTF